A selection of T cell receptor beta chains follows, all from one sample in a study of memory CD4+ T cells and cytomegalovirus serostatus. Libraries were prepared by immunoSEQ multiplex PCR; TCRdb keeps only in-frame clonotypes and omits some of them. There are roughly 76,000 clones in the sample; about 73% occur only once, and 2.5% to 3% lies in the top ten. Sequencing input: memory CD4+ T cells from blood. Every receptor here comes from an adult in good health and CMV-seropositive. CDR3s include the opening cysteine and the closing phenylalanine or tryptophan.

J	V	CDR3
TRBJ2-3	TRBV5-1	CASSWRVPNTDTQYF
TRBJ2-3	TRBV9	CASSPPSMGTQYF
TRBJ2-5	TRBV5-1	CASSLGQSQETQYF
TRBJ2-3	TRBV7-6	CASSLFQGGKTDTQYF
TRBJ1-2	TRBV7-2	CATELQGIAGYGYTF
TRBJ2-1	TRBV6-1	CASSEWRPLINNEQFF
TRBJ2-1	TRBV7-2	CASSSRSGYNEQFF
TRBJ2-3	TRBV4-3	CASSLYSITSGRRDRFGDTQYF
TRBJ1-3	TRBV4-1	CASSQSDVAGLRRGNTIYF
TRBJ2-7	TRBV12-1	CASSPKGQSGYEQYF
TRBJ1-1	TRBV7-9	CASSLTGEAFF
TRBJ1-5	TRBV15	CATSRGGGNQPQHF
TRBJ2-5	TRBV5-1	CASSFRGGAQETQYF